The text below deals with one T cell receptor (beta chain). What it binds is unknown. One end of the junction is discordant with germline, which a read error may explain. CDR3 length: 15 amino acids. The V gene's germline CDR1 is ENHRY and CDR2 SYGVKD. The data were obtained in a study of response to subunit inactivated influenza vaccine. Overall study findings and caveats: The authors put forward the suggestion that each seasonal influenza vaccination may bring in only a limited number of new T cells.

MiXCR was run by TCRdb on the RT-PCR reads, yielding one entry per CDR3 protein. Here the sample spans fewer than 650,000 distinct CDR3 sequences, under 15% being singletons. The material sequenced was PBMCs from blood, taken 40 to 50 days after vaccination. The chain joins TRBV10-3 to TRBJ2-3; TRBD2 matches 9 bases. This sequence was found in a man over 45 who received an inactivated influenza vaccine. CDR3 in amino acids: CACRSGGQSTYTQYF. Here the CDR3 DNA reads TGTGCCTGCAGGAGCGGGGGGCAGAGCACATATACGCAGTATTTT.